The 27 T cell receptor beta chains below all came from one sample that was sequenced in a study of blood T cell repertoires in COVID-19. Assay: immunoSEQ multiplex PCR; the TCRdb copy retains only in-frame clones and omits some. Seen here are roughly 130,000 clones, 82% observed once, and the top ten hold 3.5% to 5.5%. The sample consisted of peripheral blood. These receptors were obtained from a woman aged 70 to 79 with acute or convalescent COVID-19.

This clone was seen once. J is TRBJ1-5 and V is TRBV5-4, with TRBD1 identical over 7 bases. Trimming at V came to 3 bases and at J to 5 bases, leaving 8 bases not matched to a gene. The CDR3 is 15 amino acids. Germline V CDR1 and CDR2: SGHNT, YYREEE (reference sequence). CDR3 sequence (DNA): TGTGCCAGCAGCTACGATCCAGGGGGTGATCAGCCCCAGCATTTT. Translating it yields CASSYDPGGDQPQHF.

The chain couples TRBV11-2 to TRBJ2-3; perhaps TRBD2 as D (6 bases). The V gene's germline CDR1 is SGHAT and CDR2 FQNNGV. The length of the CDR3 is 15 residues. V dropped 0 bases and J dropped 3 bases, with 10 bases sitting between them. The CDR3 region has the DNA TGTGCCAGCAGCTTAGATCGGCTAGCGACAGATACGCAGTATTTT. Encoded protein: CASSLDRLATDTQYF.

The rearrangement joins TRBV6-5 to TRBJ1-2; 8 bases agree with TRBD1. This CDR3 has 12 amino acids. J lost 5 bases, V lost 8 bases, and 4 bases had no gene match. Germline V gives CDR1 MNHEY, CDR2 SVGAGI. CDR3 DNA sequence: TGTGCCAGCGGGAGACAGGGGTATGGCTACACCTTC. Translation gives CASGRQGYGYTF.

The chain couples TRBV7-3 to TRBJ1-2; D ambiguous. From germline, CDR1 is SGHTA and CDR2 FQGTGA. The CDR3 runs 13 residues. V shed 1 base and J shed 7 bases, with 10 bases lying between them. The CDR3 DNA follows: TGTGCCAGCAGCTTAAGGGGAGAGAGTGGCTACACCTTC. Protein: CASSLRGESGYTF.

The gene calls are TRBV7-2 and TRBJ2-1, with TRBD2 identical over 9 bases. J was trimmed by 0 bases and V by 1 base; bases with no gene match: 4. Germline loops: CDR1 SGHTA, CDR2 FQGNSA. This CDR3 comprises 17 residues. Here the CDR3 DNA reads TGTGCCAGCAGCTTAGGGAGTAGCGGGGGCTCCTACAATGAGCAGTTCTTC. Encoded protein: CASSLGSSGGSYNEQFF.

V gene TRBV6-4 combines with J gene TRBJ2-1; 10 bases match TRBD1. Trimming took 6 bases from V and 8 from J; bases not matched to a gene: 10. The germline V gene has CDR1 MRHNA and CDR2 SNTAGT. CDR3 size: 15 residues. The CDR3 DNA sequence: TGTGCCAGCAGCCCCAGGGGGGACAGGGGCGATGAGCAGTTCTTC. It translates to CASSPRGDRGDEQFF.

The rearrangement uses TRBV5-1 and TRBJ2-7; D may be TRBD2 (6 bases). CDR3 length equals 15 residues. V lost 4 bases and J lost 6, with 20 bases in between. Germline V CDR1 and CDR2: SGHRS, YFSETQ. The CDR3 reads CASSEATGVMGEQYF. The CDR3 nucleotides read TGCGCCAGCAGCGAAGCTACGGGGGTGATGGGCGAGCAGTACTTC.

The chain joins TRBV15 to TRBJ2-3; D remains unclear. Germline V lookup: CDR1 LNHNV, CDR2 YYDKDF (reference sequence). This CDR3 has 14 amino acids. Trimming stripped 0 bases from V and 6 bases from J, with 10 bases between. CDR3 protein: CATSRDVRVDTQYF. The CDR3 nucleotides read TGTGCCACCAGCAGAGATGTTCGGGTGGATACGCAGTATTTT.

This clone was seen a single time. V gene TRBV7-9 combines with J gene TRBJ2-1, with 9 positions matching TRBD2. The junction had 7 bases not matched to a gene; V was cut back by 1 base and J by 9 bases. The CDR3 is 15 residues long. Germline V gene data show CDR1 as SEHNR and CDR2 as FQNEAQ (reference sequence). The CDR3 spells CASSLGSGGRGEQFF. The CDR3 bases are TGTGCCAGCAGCTTAGGAAGCGGGGGGCGGGGTGAGCAGTTCTTC.

The rearrangement joins TRBV5-1 to TRBJ1-2; D is uncertain. This CDR3 is built from 14 residues. Germline loops: CDR1 SGHRS, CDR2 YFSETQ. V was clipped by 0 bases and J by 2 bases, with 8 bases between them. The CDR3: CASSLVAGNYGYTF. The CDR3 nucleotides are TGCGCCAGCAGCTTGGTTGCGGGAAACTATGGCTACACCTTC.

J is TRBJ1-2 and V is TRBV24-1; D remains unclear. Between the trimmed V and J ends, which lost 5 bases and 4 bases, there was a span of 19 bases. Germline CDR1 reads KGHDR; CDR2 reads SFDVKD. This CDR3 is built from 16 residues. In DNA form, the CDR3 reads TGTGCCACCAGTGCCGCACTCGGACGGGAGACCTATGGCTACACCTTC. This sequence encodes CATSAALGRETYGYTF.

The rearrangement links TRBV11-3 to TRBJ1-6, with D possibly being TRBD1 (6 bases). Germline CDR1 and CDR2: SGHNT and YENEEA. V shed 4 bases and J shed 4 bases, with 8 bases lying between them. The CDR3 is 14 amino acids. DNA of the CDR3: TGTGCCAGCAGCTCCGGACAGTATAATTCACCCCTCCACTTT. Amino acid sequence: CASSSGQYNSPLHF. Together with reference TRBV11-3 and TRBJ1-6, the CDR3 gives the full variable domain: EAGVVQSPRYKIIEKKQPVAFWCNPISGHNTLYWYLQNLGQGPELLIRYENEEAVDDSQLPKDRFSAERLKGVDSTLKIQPAELGDSAVYLCASSSGQYNSPLHFGNGTRLTVT.

J is TRBJ1-3 and V is TRBV30, with a tentative D call TRBD1 (5 bases). This CDR3 has 13 residues. Trimming took off 0 bases at V and 3 bases at J, with 6 bases between the two ends. The germline gives CDR1 GTSNPN, CDR2 SVGIG (reference sequence). The CDR3 sequence: CAWSVQVGNTIYF. The CDR3 nucleotides are TGTGCCTGGAGTGTACAGGTTGGAAACACCATATATTTT.

This clone was found once. V gene TRBV5-4 combines with J gene TRBJ1-1; TRBD1 matches 8 bases. Per germline, CDR1 SGHNT and CDR2 YYREEE (reference sequence). The CDR3 sequence is 16 residues long. V gave up 4 bases and J gave up 4 bases; unmatched junction bases: 12. The CDR3 sequence is CASSVIGQGFGTEAFF. The CDR3 DNA is TGTGCCAGCAGCGTAATTGGACAGGGCTTCGGCACTGAAGCTTTCTTT.

The chain carries TRBV11-2 and TRBJ2-7; D is possibly TRBD1 (5 bases). There are 17 residues in the CDR3. From germline, CDR1 is SGHAT and CDR2 FQNNGV. Trimming removed 1 base from V and 0 bases from J, with 16 bases in between. The CDR3: CASSLVGARARSYEQYV. DNA of the CDR3: TGTGCCAGCAGCTTAGTAGGGGCCAGGGCCCGCTCCTACGAGCAGTACGTC.

The V gene is TRBV12-1, the J gene TRBJ2-7; the table names TRBD2, a call not compared with the DNA. TRBV12-1 is described as a pseudogene. The CDR3 has 17 residues. The CDR3 DNA is TGTGCCAGCAGCCCCACCCTTCTAGCGGGGGGGAACTACGAGCAGTACGTC. Protein sequence: CASSPTLLAGGNYEQYV.

The chain couples TRBV25-1 to TRBJ2-1; 10 nucleotides match TRBD2. This CDR3 is built from 15 residues. Unmatched junction bases numbered 9, after V lost 8 bases and J lost 5 bases. The V gene's germline CDR1 is MGHDK and CDR2 SYGVNS. The CDR3 spells CASSPPAGGDNEQFF. The CDR3 DNA reads as TGTGCCAGCTCCCCCCCAGCGGGGGGGGACAATGAGCAGTTCTTC.

This clone has only a few counts. The V and J genes are TRBV7-9 and TRBJ1-1, with TRBD1 as a possible D gene (5 bases). CDR1 and CDR2 (germline): SEHNR, FQNEAQ (reference sequence). This CDR3 is 13 amino acids long. V lost 3 bases and J 3 bases, leaving 8 bases between the germline ends. This CDR3 is CASSFTGDTEAFF. The CDR3 DNA reads as TGTGCCAGCAGCTTTACGGGGGACACTGAAGCTTTCTTT.

The chain links TRBV10-1 to TRBJ2-3, with D perhaps TRBD2 (7 bases). This CDR3 contains 14 residues. Trimming shortened V by 9 bases and J by 0 bases, and 13 bases separated the two germline ends. Germline loops: CDR1 WNHNN, CDR2 SYGVQD (reference sequence). CDR3 in DNA: TGCGCCAGAAGGGGGGGTTCTAGCACAGATACGCAGTATTTT. Translating gives CARRGGSSTDTQYF.

This clone was recorded a few times. The CDR3, as DNA: TGTGCCAGCAGCCCGACCGGGACACAGTACTATGGCTACACCTTC. As protein: CASSPTGTQYYGYTF. The chain combines TRBV3-1 (or the pseudogene TRBV3-2) with TRBJ1-2; TRBD1 is a possible D gene (6 bases). Germline-derived CDR1 and CDR2 are LGHDT and YNNKEL (reference sequence). CDR3 size: 15 residues. Trimming removed 4 bases at V and 3 bases at J, with 15 bases between.

This chain connects TRBV4-3 to TRBJ2-3, with D possibly TRBD2 on 6 matching bases. Germline-derived CDR1 and CDR2 are LGHNA and YSLEER. CDR3 size: 17 residues. V lost 0 bases and J 1 base, leaving 14 bases between the germline ends. The CDR3 loop reads CASSQDPPRGGTDTQYF. The CDR3 DNA sequence: TGCGCCAGCAGCCAAGATCCCCCGCGGGGAGGCACAGATACGCAGTATTTT.

The chain recombines TRBV3-1 (or the pseudogene TRBV3-2) with TRBJ2-2, with 8 bases lining up with TRBD2. The germline CDR1 and CDR2 sequences are LGHDT and YNNKEL (reference sequence). The CDR3 length is 16 residues. V dropped 1 base and J dropped 3; count of bases not matched to a gene: 4. In DNA form, the CDR3 reads TGTGCCAGCAGCCAAGCAAGCGGGGGATACACCGGGGAGCTGTTTTTT. It yields the protein CASSQASGGYTGELFF.

J is TRBJ2-7 and V is TRBV7-2; the D gene is possibly TRBD2 (6 bases). This CDR3 comprises 15 residues. Germline values: CDR1 SGHTA, CDR2 FQGNSA. V was clipped by 3 bases and J by 6 bases, with 18 bases between them. In DNA, the CDR3 is TGTGCCAGCAGCTTTACCGGGACTCCGCTTATCGAGCAGTACTTC. It specifies CASSFTGTPLIEQYF.

This sequence joins TRBV10-1 and TRBJ1-5; D is perhaps TRBD1 (6 bases). Germline CDR1 reads WNHNN; CDR2 reads SYGVQD (reference sequence). V lost 6 bases and J lost 4, with 13 bases in between. The CDR3 is made up of 14 amino acids. For the CDR3, the DNA is TGCGCCAGCAGCTCCGGGACACTTAATCAGCCCCAGCATTTT. Its protein is CASSSGTLNQPQHF.

This chain joins TRBV3-1 (or the pseudogene TRBV3-2) and TRBJ1-1; D might be TRBD1 (5 bases). V lost 3 bases and J 11 bases, leaving 13 bases between the germline ends. The CDR3 length is 12 residues. CDR1 LGHDT and CDR2 YNNKEL come from the germline V gene (reference sequence). In nucleotides, the CDR3 is TGTGCCAGCAGCCAGGGGACGGGAGGGGCTTTCTTT. Translating it yields CASSQGTGGAFF.

This chain joins TRBV2 and TRBJ2-6, with 7 bases fitting TRBD1. The CDR3 loop spans 16 amino acids. The V gene's germline CDR1 is SNHLY and CDR2 FYNNEI. J gave up 1 base and V 7 bases, and 7 bases lay outside the gene matches. In nucleotides, the CDR3 is TGTGCCAGCAAGGGGGCAGGGGGTTCTGGGGCCAACGTCCTGACTTTC. Protein sequence: CASKGAGGSGANVLTF.

This clone was seen just once. The chain uses TRBV7-2 and TRBJ2-5; weak D call: TRBD2 (5 bases). Germline V gene data show CDR1 as SGHTA and CDR2 as FQGNSA. Trimming pared 0 bases from V and 5 bases from J, leaving 7 bases between. CDR3 length: 13 amino acids. CDR3 nucleotide sequence: TGTGCCAGCAGCTTAGCGGGGAGCGAGACCCAGTACTTC. Its protein is CASSLAGSETQYF.